This is a list of T cell receptor beta chains from one sample in a study of cytomegalovirus exposure and HLA in healthy donors. TCRdb keeps only in-frame clones here, not all; method: immunoSEQ multiplex PCR. The repertoire has 140,000 to 150,000 clones, over 90% of them found once; the top ten carry about 1.7%. The sequencing sample was made of PBMCs. The receptor set was obtained from a young man in good health and CMV-seropositive. Both conserved end residues are trimmed from each CDR3.

TRBV13	TRBJ1-3	ASTFSSGNTIY
TRBV28	TRBJ1-1	ASKDRRGTEAF
TRBV4-2	TRBJ2-1	ASSQVYGSGAREQF
TRBV6-1	TRBJ1-2	ASSANGQGGFYGYT
TRBV7-8	TRBJ2-1	ASSLVPSGSKYEQF
TRBV5-6	TRBJ1-1	ASSGSTALNTEAF
TRBV7-8	TRBJ2-2	ASSLAAVTGELF
TRBV6-6	TRBJ2-1	ASSYALAGAYNEQF
TRBV4-2	TRBJ2-7	ASSPGGGSTLFEQY
TRBV27	TRBJ2-7	ASSLKPGGIYEQY